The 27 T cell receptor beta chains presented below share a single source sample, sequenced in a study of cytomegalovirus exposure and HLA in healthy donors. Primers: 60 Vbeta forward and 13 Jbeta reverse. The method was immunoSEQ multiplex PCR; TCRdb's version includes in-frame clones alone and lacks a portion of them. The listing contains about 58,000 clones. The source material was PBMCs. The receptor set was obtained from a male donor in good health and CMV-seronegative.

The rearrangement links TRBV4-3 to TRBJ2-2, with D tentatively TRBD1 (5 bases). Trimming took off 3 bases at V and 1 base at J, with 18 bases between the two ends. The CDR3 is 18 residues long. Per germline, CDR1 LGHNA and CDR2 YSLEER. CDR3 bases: TGCGCCAGCAGCCAGACCCCAGGGAATGACTTGAACACCGGGGAGCTGTTTTTT. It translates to CASSQTPGNDLNTGELFF.

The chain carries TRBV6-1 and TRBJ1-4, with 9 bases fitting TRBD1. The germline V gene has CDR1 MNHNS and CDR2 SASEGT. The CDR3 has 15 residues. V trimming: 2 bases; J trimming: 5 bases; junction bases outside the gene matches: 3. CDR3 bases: TGTGCCAGCAGTGAACCCGGGACAGGGAATGAAAAACTGTTTTTT. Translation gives CASSEPGTGNEKLFF.

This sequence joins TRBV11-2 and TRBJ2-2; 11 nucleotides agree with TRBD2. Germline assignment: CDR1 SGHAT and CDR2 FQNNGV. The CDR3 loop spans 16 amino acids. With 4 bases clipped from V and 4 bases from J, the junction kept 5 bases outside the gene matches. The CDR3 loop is CASSSGGTSGTGELFF. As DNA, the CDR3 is TGTGCCAGCAGCTCTGGAGGGACTAGCGGCACCGGGGAGCTGTTTTTT.

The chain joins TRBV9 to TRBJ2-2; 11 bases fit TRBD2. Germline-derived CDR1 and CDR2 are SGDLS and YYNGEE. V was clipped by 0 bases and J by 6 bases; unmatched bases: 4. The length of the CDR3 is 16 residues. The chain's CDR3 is CASSVELAGGPGELFF. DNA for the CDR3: TGTGCCAGCAGCGTAGAGTTAGCGGGGGGGCCCGGGGAGCTGTTTTTT.

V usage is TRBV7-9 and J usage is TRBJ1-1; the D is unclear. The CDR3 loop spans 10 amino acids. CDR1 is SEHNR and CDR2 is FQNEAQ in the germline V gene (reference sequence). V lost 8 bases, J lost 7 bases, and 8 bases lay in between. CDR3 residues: CASHQNEAFF. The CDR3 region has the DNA TGTGCCAGCCATCAAAATGAAGCTTTCTTT.

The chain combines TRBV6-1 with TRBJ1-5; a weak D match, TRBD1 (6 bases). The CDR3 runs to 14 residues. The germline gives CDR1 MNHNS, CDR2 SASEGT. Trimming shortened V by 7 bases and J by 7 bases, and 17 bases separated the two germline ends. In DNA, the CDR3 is TGTGCCAGCAAGTACAGGGAATTGGGACAGCCCCAGCATTTT. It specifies CASKYRELGQPQHF.

CDR3 region: CASSVEGTSGSKGGTDTQYF. The CDR3, as DNA: TGTGCCAGCAGCGTAGAGGGGACTAGCGGGAGTAAAGGGGGAACAGATACGCAGTATTTT. J is TRBJ2-3 and V is TRBV9, with 14 bases fitting TRBD2. The CDR3 spans 20 residues. Looked up from germline, CDR1 is SGDLS and CDR2 is YYNGEE. Trimming at V came to 0 bases and at J to 3 bases, leaving 12 bases not matched to a gene. Full variable domain (missing parts from reference TRBV9 and TRBJ2-3): DSGVTQTPKHLITATGQRVTLRCSPRSGDLSVYWYQQSLDQGLQFLIQYYNGEERAKGNILERFSAQQFPDLHSELNLSSLELGDSALYFCASSVEGTSGSKGGTDTQYFGPGTRLTVL.

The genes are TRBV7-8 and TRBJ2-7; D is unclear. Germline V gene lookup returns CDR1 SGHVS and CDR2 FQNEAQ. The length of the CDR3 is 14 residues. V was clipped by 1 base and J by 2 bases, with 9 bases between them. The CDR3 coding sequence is TGTGCCAGCAGCTTAGGCCACAGAACCTACGAGCAGTACTTC. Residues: CASSLGHRTYEQYF.

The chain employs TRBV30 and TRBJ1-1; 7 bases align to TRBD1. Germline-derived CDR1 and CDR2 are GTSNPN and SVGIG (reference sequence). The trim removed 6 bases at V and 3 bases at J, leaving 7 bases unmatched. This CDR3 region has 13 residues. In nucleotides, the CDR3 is TGTGCCTGTTCGGGGACAGATTACACTGAAGCTTTCTTT. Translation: CACSGTDYTEAFF.

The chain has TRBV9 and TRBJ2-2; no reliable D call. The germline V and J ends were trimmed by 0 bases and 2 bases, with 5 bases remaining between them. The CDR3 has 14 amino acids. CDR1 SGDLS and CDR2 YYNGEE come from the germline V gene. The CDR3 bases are TGTGCCAGCAGCGTAGACAGAAACACCGGGGAGCTGTTTTTT. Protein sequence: CASSVDRNTGELFF. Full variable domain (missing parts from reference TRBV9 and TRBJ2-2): DSGVTQTPKHLITATGQRVTLRCSPRSGDLSVYWYQQSLDQGLQFLIQYYNGEERAKGNILERFSAQQFPDLHSELNLSSLELGDSALYFCASSVDRNTGELFFGEGSRLTVL.

CDR3 residues: CAWSVRQDGNTIYF. The CDR3, as DNA: TGTGCCTGGAGTGTTCGACAGGATGGAAACACCATATATTTT. The chain recombines TRBV30 with TRBJ1-3; tentatively, D is TRBD1 (6 bases). Germline assignment: CDR1 GTSNPN and CDR2 SVGIG (reference sequence). Trimming removed 0 bases at V and 3 bases at J, with 9 bases between. The CDR3 runs to 14 residues.

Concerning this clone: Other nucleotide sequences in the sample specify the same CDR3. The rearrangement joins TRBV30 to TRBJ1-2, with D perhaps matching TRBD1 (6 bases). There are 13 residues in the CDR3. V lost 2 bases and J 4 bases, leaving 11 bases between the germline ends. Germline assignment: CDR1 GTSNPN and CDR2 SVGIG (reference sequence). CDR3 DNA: TGTGCCTGGAGTCGCGACAGGCCCTATGGCTACACCTTC. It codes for CAWSRDRPYGYTF. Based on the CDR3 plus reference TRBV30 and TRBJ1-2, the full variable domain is SQTIHQWPATLVQPVGSPLSLECTVEGTSNPNLYWYRQAAGRGLQLLFYSVGIGQISSEVPQNLSASRPQDRQFILSSKKLLLSDSGFYLCAWSRDRPYGYTFGSGTRLTVV.

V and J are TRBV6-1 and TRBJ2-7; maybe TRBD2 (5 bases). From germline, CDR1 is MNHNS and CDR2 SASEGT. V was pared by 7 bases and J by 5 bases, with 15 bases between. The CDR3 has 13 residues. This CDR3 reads CASIREGFNEQYF. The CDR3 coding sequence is TGTGCCAGCATTAGAGAGGGTTTTAACGAGCAGTACTTC.

CDR3 loop: CASSLPSGNNEQFF. DNA for the CDR3: TGTGCCAGCAGTTTACCTAGCGGGAACAATGAGCAGTTCTTC. The chain is built from TRBV28 and TRBJ2-1, with 9 positions matching TRBD2. The CDR3 runs 14 residues. In germline, CDR1 is MDHEN, CDR2 SYDVKM. The ends lost 2 bases at V and 5 bases at J; junction bases unmatched: 1.

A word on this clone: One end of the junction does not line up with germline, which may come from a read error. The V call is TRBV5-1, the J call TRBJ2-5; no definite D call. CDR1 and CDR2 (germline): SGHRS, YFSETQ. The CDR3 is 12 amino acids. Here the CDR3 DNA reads TGCGCCAGCAGCTTGGCGCGTGAGAACCAGTACTTC. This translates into CASSLARENQYF.

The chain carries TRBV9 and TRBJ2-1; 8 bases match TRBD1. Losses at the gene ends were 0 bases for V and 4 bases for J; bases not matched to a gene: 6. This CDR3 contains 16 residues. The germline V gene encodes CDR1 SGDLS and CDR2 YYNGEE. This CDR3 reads CASSVVGQGAYNEQFF. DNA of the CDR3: TGTGCCAGCAGCGTAGTTGGGCAGGGGGCTTACAATGAGCAGTTCTTC.

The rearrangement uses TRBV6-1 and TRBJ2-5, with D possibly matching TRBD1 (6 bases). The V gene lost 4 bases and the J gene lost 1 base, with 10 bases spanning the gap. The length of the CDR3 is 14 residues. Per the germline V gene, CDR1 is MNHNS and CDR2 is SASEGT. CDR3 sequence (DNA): TGTGCCAGCAGTGTCCGGGACACCCAAGAGACCCAGTACTTC. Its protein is CASSVRDTQETQYF.

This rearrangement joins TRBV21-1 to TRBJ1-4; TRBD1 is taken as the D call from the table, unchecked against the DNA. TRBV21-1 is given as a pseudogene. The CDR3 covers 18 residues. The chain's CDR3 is CASSPQGSQGVIHEKLFF. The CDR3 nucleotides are TGTGCCAGCAGCCCCCAGGGCTCCCAGGGGGTAATTCATGAAAAACTGTTTTTT.

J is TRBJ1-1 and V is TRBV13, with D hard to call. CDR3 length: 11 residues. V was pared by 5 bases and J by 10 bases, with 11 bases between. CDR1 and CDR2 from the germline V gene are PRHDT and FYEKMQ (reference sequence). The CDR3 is CASSLAEGAFF. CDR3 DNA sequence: TGTGCCAGCAGCCTCGCAGAGGGAGCTTTCTTT.

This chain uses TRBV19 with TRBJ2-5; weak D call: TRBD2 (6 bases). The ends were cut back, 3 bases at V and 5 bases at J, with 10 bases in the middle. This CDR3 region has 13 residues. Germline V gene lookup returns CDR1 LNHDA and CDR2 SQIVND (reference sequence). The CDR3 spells CASSIGTRETQYF. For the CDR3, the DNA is TGTGCCAGTAGTATTGGGACTCGGGAGACCCAGTACTTC.

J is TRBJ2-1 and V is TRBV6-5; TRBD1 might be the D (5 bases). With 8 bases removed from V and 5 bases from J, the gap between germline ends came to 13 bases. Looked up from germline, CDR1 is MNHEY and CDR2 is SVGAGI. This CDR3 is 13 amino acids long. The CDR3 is CASHKGRNNEQFF. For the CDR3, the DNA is TGTGCCAGCCACAAGGGGCGGAACAATGAGCAGTTCTTC.

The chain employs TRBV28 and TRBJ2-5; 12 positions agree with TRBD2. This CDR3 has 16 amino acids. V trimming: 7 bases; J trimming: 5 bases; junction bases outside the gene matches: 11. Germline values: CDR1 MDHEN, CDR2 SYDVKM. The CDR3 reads CASNLAGGPIAETQYF. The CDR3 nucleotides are TGTGCCAGCAATCTAGCGGGGGGGCCCATCGCGGAGACCCAGTACTTC.

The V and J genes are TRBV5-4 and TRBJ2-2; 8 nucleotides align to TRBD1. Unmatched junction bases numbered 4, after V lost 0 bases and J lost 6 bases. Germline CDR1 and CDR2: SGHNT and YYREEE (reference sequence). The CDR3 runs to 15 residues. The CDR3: CASSLVGQVAGELFF. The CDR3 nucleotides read TGTGCCAGCAGCTTGGTGGGACAGGTGGCCGGGGAGCTGTTTTTT.

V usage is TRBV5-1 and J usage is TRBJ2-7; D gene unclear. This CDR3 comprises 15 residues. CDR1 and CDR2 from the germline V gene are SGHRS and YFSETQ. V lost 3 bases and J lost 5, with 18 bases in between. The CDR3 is CASSSGGRTFDEQYF. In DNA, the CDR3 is TGCGCCAGCAGCTCAGGTGGCAGAACGTTTGACGAGCAGTACTTC.

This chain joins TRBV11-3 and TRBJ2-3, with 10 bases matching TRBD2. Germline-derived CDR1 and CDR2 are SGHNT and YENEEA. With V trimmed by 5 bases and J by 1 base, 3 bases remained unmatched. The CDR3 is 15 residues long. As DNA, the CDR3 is TGTGCCAGCAGCCAGAGCGGGGGGGGCACAGATACGCAGTATTTT. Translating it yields CASSQSGGGTDTQYF.

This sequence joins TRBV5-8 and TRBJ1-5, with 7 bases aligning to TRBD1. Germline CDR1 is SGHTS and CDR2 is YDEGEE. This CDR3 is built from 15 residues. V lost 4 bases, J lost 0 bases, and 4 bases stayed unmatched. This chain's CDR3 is CASSGGQDSNQPQHF. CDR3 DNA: TGTGCCAGCAGCGGTGGACAGGATAGCAATCAGCCCCAGCATTTT. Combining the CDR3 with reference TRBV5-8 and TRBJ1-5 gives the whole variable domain EAGVTQSPTHLIKTRGQQATLRCSPISGHTSVYWYQQALGLGLQFLLWYDEGEERNRGNFPPRFSGRQFPNYSSELNVNALELEDSALYLCASSGGQDSNQPQHFGDGTRLSIL.

The CDR3 DNA is TGTGCCAGCAGCTTCGTTCTCCGGGACAGGGGGCCGGACAACGTCCTGACTTTC. The encoded protein is CASSFVLRDRGPDNVLTF. The chain is built from TRBV5-7 and TRBJ2-6; 12 bases agree with TRBD1. TRBV5-7 is given ORF status, its function remaining uncertain. After removal of 2 bases from V and 9 bases from J, the junction contained 12 bases not matched to a gene. The CDR3 covers 18 residues.